Listed here is a single T cell receptor beta chain. The V end was cut by 0 bases, the J end by 6 bases, with 12 bases between. CDR1 and CDR2 from the germline V gene are MNHNY and SVGAGI (reference sequence). CDR3 length: 15 amino acids. These data originate in a study of blood T cell repertoires in COVID-19. Sequencing was performed with immunoSEQ multiplex PCR; in TCRdb, only in-frame clones are kept and a portion is missing. The data contain roughly 200,000 clones, roughly four fifths of them singletons. The sample was peripheral blood. This chain joins TRBV6-6 and TRBJ1-5, with D possibly being TRBD1 (6 bases). The sequence was obtained from a human donor in a cohort sampled during active COVID-19. The DNA for the CDR3 is TGTGCCAGCAGTTACTCGAGGGGGTCGAGTCAGCCCCAGCATTTT. Amino acids: CASSYSRGSSQPQHF.